Sequencing of this T cell receptor beta chain was carried out in a study of a mutant IDH1 vaccine in newly diagnosed glioma. Study context: Patients began vaccination 4-6 weeks after radiotherapy alone, or with temozolomide cycles. Treated patients, about 60% male and roughly 40% female, averaged approximately 40 years of age.

Time point meaning: week 23, last vaccination. The vaccine gave 300 ug of a 20-mer mutant IDH1 peptide subcutaneously per dose. TCRdb's copy holds only in-frame clones and misses some; the assay was immunoSEQ multiplex PCR. The sample holds roughly 76,000 clones; 85% are singletons and the top ten take 2% to 2.5%. As to this clone: Its cognate antigen is unknown.

The source is a man under 40 with glioma. Some clones in this sample may be carry-over from other donors' samples. This specimen consisted of PBMCs, obtained from a glioma patient whose treatment included an IDH1 peptide vaccine.

CDR3 DNA: TGTGCCAGCAGCCCGTACAGGGGAAGGTGTGAAAAACTGTTTTTT. Its protein product is CASSPYRGRCEKLFF. The gene calls are TRBV14 and TRBJ1-4, with 7 positions matching TRBD1. The CDR3 sequence is 15 residues long. The junction had 9 bases not matched to a gene; V was cut back by 4 bases and J by 7 bases. CDR1 and CDR2 (germline): SGHDN, FVKESK.